This T cell receptor (beta chain) came from a study of blood T cell repertoires in COVID-19. Between the trimmed V and J ends, which lost 5 bases and 1 base, there was a span of 8 bases. The germline gives CDR1 SGHNT, CDR2 YENEEA. The CDR3 contains 13 residues. Some clones are missing from TCRdb's copy, which holds only in-frame ones; the method was immunoSEQ multiplex PCR. The sample records approximately 210,000 clones, over 75% being singletons. The J gene is TRBJ1-1, the V gene TRBV11-3; D remains ambiguous. The sequencing input was PBMCs or T cells enriched from blood (not recorded which). The sequence derives from a man aged 30-40 years with acute COVID-19. CDR3 sequence: CASSRETNTEAFF. As DNA, the CDR3 is TGTGCCAGCAGCCGGGAGACGAACACTGAAGCTTTCTTT.